The clone carrying this TCR beta chain was detected ten times or more. Its antigen is unidentified. The CDR3 loop spans 17 amino acids. With V trimmed by 0 bases and J by 0 bases, 6 bases remained unmatched. CDR1 and CDR2 from the germline V gene are SGHRS and YFSETQ. The library was built from approximately 400 ng RNA with molecular barcoded adaptors for alpha/delta and beta/gamma chains. TCRdb re-analysed the reads in MiXCR, keeping a single row per CDR3 protein. The sample carries over 20,000 distinct CDR3 sequences, roughly an eighth recorded once. The sample belongs to a study of read filtering for tumor transcriptome and immune sequencing. Study-level information: Patients were 17 male and about 14 female, mean age approximately 70 years, range roughly 47 to 80. The study's findings and limits: This fraction held mixed bone marrow immune cells after CD138-negative sorting.

Sample: a population of CD138-negative cells sorted from bone marrow. This TCR derives from a donor at least 40 years old with multiple myeloma. This chain connects TRBV5-1 to TRBJ2-3, with 8 bases matching TRBD2. The CDR3 DNA reads as TGCGCCAGCAGCTTGGCACTAGCGGTGAAAAGCACAGATACGCAGTATTTT. Its translation: CASSLALAVKSTDTQYF.